This T cell receptor beta chain was profiled in a study of T cell repertoires in cytomegalovirus infection. TCRdb passed the reads through MiXCR, listing each CDR3 protein once. The sample lists nearly 550,000 distinct CDR3 sequences; about 15% were seen once. The germline gives CDR1 KGHSH, CDR2 LQKENI. Between the trimmed V and J ends, which lost 3 bases and 1 base, there was a span of 7 bases. The CDR3 extends over 13 amino acids. General study results and limits: The cumulative frequency of public TCR beta families identified carriers of CMV plus the relevant HLA.

In regard to this clonotype: Its antigen is undetermined.

Sequencing input: CD8+ T cells from PBMCs. The gene calls are TRBV18 and TRBJ2-7; the D is unclear. The TCR was taken from a human donor in good health (CMV status not recorded). Some clones in this sample may be carry-over from other donors' samples. The CDR3 sequence: CASSPPDSYEQYF. The CDR3 coding sequence is TGTGCCAGCTCACCCCCAGATTCCTACGAGCAGTACTTC.